This TCR beta chain is from a study of T cells in Graves' hyperthyroidism and ophthalmopathy. Amplification yielded TCR beta CDR3 regions, with RNA transcripts as the source. TCR CDR3 underwent first-round RT-PCR with the HTBI primer set. TCRdb used MiXCR to reprocess the multiplex PCR reads, holding one entry per CDR3 protein. The table lists hundreds of thousands of distinct CDR3 sequences, around 16% of them singletons. Hyperthyroidism patients were newly diagnosed, had disease duration under 2 months, and were aged 18 to 65 years. Trimming at V came to 3 bases and at J to 0 bases, leaving 5 bases not matched to a gene. This CDR3 contains 16 residues. Germline lookup yields CDR1 LGHNA and CDR2 YNFKEQ. Ten or more counts support this clonotype.

This clonotype was obtained from a man aged 40-49 years with Graves' hyperthyroidism. The source material was blood. The rearrangement uses TRBV4-2 and TRBJ2-7; 10 nucleotides align to TRBD2. The DNA of the CDR3 is TGTGCCAGCAGCCAGTCTAGCGGGAGCACCTCCTACGAGCAGTACTTC. This translates into CASSQSSGSTSYEQYF.